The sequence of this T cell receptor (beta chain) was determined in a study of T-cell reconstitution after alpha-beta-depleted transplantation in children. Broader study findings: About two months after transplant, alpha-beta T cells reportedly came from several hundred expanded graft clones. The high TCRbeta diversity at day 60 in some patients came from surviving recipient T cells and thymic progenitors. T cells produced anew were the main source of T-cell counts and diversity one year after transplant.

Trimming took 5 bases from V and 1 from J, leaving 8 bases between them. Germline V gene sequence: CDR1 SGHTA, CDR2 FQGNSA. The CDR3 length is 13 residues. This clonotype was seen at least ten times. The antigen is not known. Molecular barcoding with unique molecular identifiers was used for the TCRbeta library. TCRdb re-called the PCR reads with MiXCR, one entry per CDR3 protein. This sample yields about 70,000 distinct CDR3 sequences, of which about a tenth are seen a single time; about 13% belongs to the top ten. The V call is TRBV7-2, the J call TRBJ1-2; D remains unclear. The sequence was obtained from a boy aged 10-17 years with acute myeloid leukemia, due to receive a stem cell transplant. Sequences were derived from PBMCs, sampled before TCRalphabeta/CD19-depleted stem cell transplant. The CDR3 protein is CASSPSLNYGYTF. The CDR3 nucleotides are TGTGCCAGCAGCCCCTCCCTTAACTATGGCTACACCTTC.